One and the same sample provided the 20 T cell receptor beta chains below, sequenced in a study of T cell responses to AZD1222 COVID-19 vaccine. The assay was immunoSEQ multiplex PCR, and TCRdb's table has in-frame clones only and misses some. The repertoire holds 200,000 to 300,000 clones, just over 90% seen once, with around 0.6% in the top ten. Sequenced material: peripheral blood, taken on day 0 of AZD1222 vaccination. The receptor source for this set is an adult in good health.

The chain combines TRBV10-3 with TRBJ2-1, with unresolved D. In germline, CDR1 is ENHRY, CDR2 SYGVKD. The V end lost 3 bases, the J end lost 4 bases, and 7 bases lay between the germline ends. There are 13 residues in the CDR3. In DNA, the CDR3 is TGTGCCATCAGTGATCAAATTTACAATGAGCAGTTCTTC. Amino acid sequence: CAISDQIYNEQFF.

CDR3 sequence (DNA): TGTGCCAGCAGCCGCTCTGGAAACACCATATATTTT. This sequence encodes CASSRSGNTIYF. V usage is TRBV14 and J usage is TRBJ1-3, with D unclear. This CDR3 spans 12 amino acids. V was trimmed by 4 bases and J by 0 bases, leaving 1 base between them. Germline V gene lookup returns CDR1 SGHDN and CDR2 FVKESK.

The chain employs TRBV4-2 and TRBJ2-5, with D perhaps matching TRBD1 (6 bases). The germline CDR1 and CDR2 sequences are LGHNA and YNFKEQ. This CDR3 has 16 amino acids. Between the trimmed V and J ends, which lost 2 bases and 1 base, there was a span of 14 bases. The CDR3: CASSQSDRAPQETQYF. CDR3 DNA: TGTGCCAGCAGCCAATCGGACAGAGCCCCCCAAGAGACCCAGTACTTC.

The chain links TRBV6-6 to TRBJ1-5; tentative D call: TRBD1 (5 bases). Germline-derived CDR1 and CDR2 are MNHNY and SVGAGI (reference sequence). The CDR3 runs to 12 residues. Trimming removed 2 bases at V and 8 bases at J, with 7 bases between. CDR3 region: CASSYPREPQHF. The CDR3 DNA reads as TGTGCCAGCAGTTACCCCAGGGAGCCCCAGCATTTT.

The genes are TRBV19 and TRBJ2-7; D is possibly TRBD1 or TRBD2 (5 bases each). Germline V lookup: CDR1 LNHDA, CDR2 SQIVND (reference sequence). This CDR3 is built from 13 residues. The V gene lost 1 base and the J gene lost 6 bases, with 10 bases spanning the gap. The CDR3 sequence: CASSIVQGTEQYF. The CDR3 DNA reads TGTGCCAGTAGTATAGTTCAAGGGACCGAGCAGTACTTC.

The V and J genes are TRBV2 and TRBJ1-5; TRBD1 aligns across 7 bases. The ends lost 4 bases at V and 0 bases at J; junction bases unmatched: 3. The V gene's germline CDR1 is SNHLY and CDR2 FYNNEI. The CDR3 covers 15 residues. The CDR3 coding sequence is TGTGCCAGCAGTGTGGGACAGATTAGCAATCAGCCCCAGCATTTT. Translation: CASSVGQISNQPQHF.

The rearrangement uses TRBV27 and TRBJ2-2; D gene uncertain. V was trimmed by 4 bases and J by 4 bases, leaving 10 bases between them. There are 14 residues in the CDR3. Germline CDR1 is MNHEY and CDR2 is SMNVEV (reference sequence). The CDR3 DNA is TGTGCCAGCAGTTATAATGTGGGCACCGGGGAGCTGTTTTTT. Encoded protein: CASSYNVGTGELFF.

The chain uses TRBV9 and TRBJ2-2; TRBD2 is a possible D gene (6 bases). Trimming cost V 2 bases and J 2 bases, with 10 bases left between them. Germline-derived CDR1 and CDR2 are SGDLS and YYNGEE. This CDR3 comprises 15 residues. In DNA form, the CDR3 reads TGTGCCAGCAGCGTGGAGGGACGCAACACCGGGGAGCTGTTTTTT. Translation: CASSVEGRNTGELFF.

The chain couples TRBV15 to TRBJ2-7; the D gene is possibly TRBD1 (6 bases). V was pared by 0 bases and J by 3 bases, with 12 bases between. The CDR3 is 15 amino acids. Per the germline V gene, CDR1 is LNHNV and CDR2 is YYDKDF (reference sequence). The CDR3 DNA follows: TGTGCCACCAGCAGAGAGGGGGACACCCTCTACGAGCAGTACTTC. This encodes CATSREGDTLYEQYF.

The chain uses TRBV28 and TRBJ1-5, with D uncertain. Germline CDR1 is MDHEN and CDR2 is SYDVKM. Trimming took off 1 base at V and 5 bases at J, with 3 bases between the two ends. The CDR3 loop spans 12 amino acids. The CDR3 DNA reads TGTGCCAGCAGTTTATATGATCAGCCCCAGCATTTT. It specifies CASSLYDQPQHF.

The J gene is TRBJ2-2, the V gene TRBV7-9, with a tentative D call TRBD1 (6 bases). Germline values: CDR1 SEHNR, CDR2 FQNEAQ (reference sequence). Trimming cost V 5 bases and J 4 bases, with 14 bases left between them. CDR3 size: 15 residues. The CDR3 reads CASSMGQSGTGELFF. The CDR3 DNA reads as TGTGCCAGCAGCATGGGACAATCGGGCACCGGGGAGCTGTTTTTT.

This clone has a single count. This rearrangement joins TRBV6-5 to TRBJ1-2; D is ambiguous. CDR1 and CDR2 (germline): MNHEY, SVGAGI. V lost 6 bases and J lost 4, with 9 bases in between. The CDR3 length is 12 residues. The DNA of the CDR3 is TGTGCCAGCAGCCCATCAGCCTATGGCTACACCTTC. Protein product: CASSPSAYGYTF.

This chain uses TRBV5-1 with TRBJ2-5, with 8 positions matching TRBD1. Germline V gene sequence: CDR1 SGHRS, CDR2 YFSETQ. The trim removed 3 bases at V and 7 bases at J, leaving 11 bases unmatched. The CDR3 totals 15 residues. CDR3 residues: CASSWDRSEARTQYF. The CDR3 DNA reads as TGCGCCAGCAGCTGGGACAGGTCGGAGGCCCGGACCCAGTACTTC.

The chain has TRBV7-3 and TRBJ1-6, with D possibly being TRBD1 (6 bases). V was cut by 2 bases and J by 5 bases, with 13 bases left in between. This CDR3 has 16 amino acids. Germline V CDR1 and CDR2: SGHTA, FQGTGA. The CDR3 DNA reads as TGTGCCAGCAGCTTACTACCCCGGACAGATAATTCACCCCTCCACTTT. Its protein product is CASSLLPRTDNSPLHF.

This chain connects TRBV7-9 to TRBJ2-7; 7 bases match TRBD2. There are 16 residues in the CDR3. V was clipped by 5 bases and J by 3 bases; unmatched bases: 13. The germline V gene has CDR1 SEHNR and CDR2 FQNEAQ (reference sequence). CDR3 DNA: TGTGCCAGCAGCCCAAGGGGCGGGGGACTTATCTACGAGCAGTACTTC. It yields the protein CASSPRGGGLIYEQYF.

This chain links TRBV3-1 (or the pseudogene TRBV3-2) with TRBJ1-4; possible D gene TRBD1, 6 bases. The CDR3 spans 14 residues. Trimming pared 8 bases from V and 7 bases from J, leaving 17 bases between. Germline CDR1 is LGHDT and CDR2 is YNNKEL (reference sequence). The CDR3 coding sequence is TGTGCCAGCGGGGGGGCAGATGTTGGTGAAAAACTGTTTTTT. Residues: CASGGADVGEKLFF.

The rearrangement links TRBV3-1 (or the pseudogene TRBV3-2) to TRBJ2-2; no clear D gene. The CDR3 consists of 13 residues. V shed 4 bases and J shed 3 bases, with 6 bases lying between them. CDR1 and CDR2 (germline): LGHDT, YNNKEL (reference sequence). For the CDR3, the DNA is TGTGCCAGCAGCCTACTTGACACCGGGGAGCTGTTTTTT. Its protein is CASSLLDTGELFF.

This chain connects TRBV2 to TRBJ1-4; TRBD1 might be the D (6 bases). The CDR3 sequence is 12 residues long. The germline CDR1 and CDR2 sequences are SNHLY and FYNNEI. V was trimmed by 9 bases and J by 7 bases, leaving 12 bases between them. CDR3 nucleotide sequence: TGTGCCAGTCGGCAAGGGGGTGAAAAACTGTTTTTT. Its translation is CASRQGGEKLFF. The variable domain in full, with the rest retrieved from reference TRBV2 and TRBJ1-4, is EPEVTQTPSHQVTQMGQEVILRCVPISNHLYFYWYRQILGQKVEFLVSFYNNEISEKSEIFDDQFSVERPDGSNFTLKIRSTKLEDSAMYFCASRQGGEKLFFGSGTQLSVL.

The chain combines TRBV10-3 with TRBJ2-7, with 8 bases fitting TRBD2. J lost 1 base, V lost 5 bases, and 10 bases had no gene match. The CDR3 extends over 16 amino acids. Germline V gives CDR1 ENHRY, CDR2 SYGVKD. CDR3: CAISPPDSGESYEQYF. DNA for the CDR3: TGTGCCATCAGTCCCCCGGATAGCGGGGAATCCTACGAGCAGTACTTC.

The chain links TRBV7-2 to TRBJ2-7; D possibly corresponds to TRBD2 (5 bases). The V gene lost 5 bases and the J gene lost 0 bases, with 14 bases spanning the gap. Germline-derived CDR1 and CDR2 are SGHTA and FQGNSA. There are 15 residues in the CDR3. CDR3: CASSPWTGSSYEQYF. Here the CDR3 DNA reads TGTGCCAGCAGCCCCTGGACGGGAAGCTCCTACGAGCAGTACTTC.